This TCR beta chain was captured in a study of early T cells in non-severe SARS-CoV-2 infection. Background on the study: The study sequenced bulk RNA from unsorted whole blood, with chains unpaired. Study outcomes and limitations: Missing private and CD4 specificities, VDJdb matching favored anti-spike CD8 responses.

This clonotype turned up a few times. The antigen is unknown. Individual cDNA molecules received unique molecular identifiers. Using its own MiXCR run on the 5' RACE reads, TCRdb lists one record per CDR3 protein. Of about 85,000 distinct CDR3 sequences listed, around 15% are singletons. Germline lookup yields CDR1 GTSNPN and CDR2 SVGIG (reference sequence). The CDR3 covers 11 residues. V lost 8 bases and J 7 bases, leaving 14 bases between the germline ends. Sequencing was carried out using whole blood. The sequence was obtained from an adult who was a healthcare worker with PCR-confirmed SARS-CoV-2 infection or an uninfected control (not recorded which). The V call is TRBV30, the J call TRBJ1-1; weak D call: TRBD1 (6 bases). CDR3 bases: TGTGCCGGGGCAGACAGGCTTGAAGCTTTCTTT. Protein sequence: CAGADRLEAFF.